The source of this T cell receptor (beta chain) is a study of regulatory T cells in long-lasting Graves disease. Time point denoted: persistent/refractory GD, antithyroid drugs over 5 years with positive TRAb. Preparation of the TCR library used RNA extracted from PBMCs. Library construction for TCR beta used iRepertoire HTBI primers and Arm-PCR of CDR3 regions. TCRdb used MiXCR to reprocess the multiplex PCR reads, holding one entry per CDR3 protein. Among fewer than 450,000 distinct CDR3 sequences listed, 20% to 25% were seen once. Germline CDR1 reads DFQATT; CDR2 reads SNEGSKA (reference sequence). Unmatched junction bases numbered 5, after V lost 6 bases and J lost 6 bases. The CDR3 has 13 amino acids.

The chain is built from TRBV20-1 and TRBJ2-2, with TRBD2 matching over 9 bases. This receptor was taken from a female donor with Graves disease. Source: peripheral blood mononuclear cells (PBMCs), taken when the disease was refractory, from a patient treated with antithyroid drugs. The CDR3 protein is CSAPSGRSGELFF. CDR3 bases: TGCAGTGCCCCAAGCGGGAGGTCCGGGGAGCTGTTTTTT.